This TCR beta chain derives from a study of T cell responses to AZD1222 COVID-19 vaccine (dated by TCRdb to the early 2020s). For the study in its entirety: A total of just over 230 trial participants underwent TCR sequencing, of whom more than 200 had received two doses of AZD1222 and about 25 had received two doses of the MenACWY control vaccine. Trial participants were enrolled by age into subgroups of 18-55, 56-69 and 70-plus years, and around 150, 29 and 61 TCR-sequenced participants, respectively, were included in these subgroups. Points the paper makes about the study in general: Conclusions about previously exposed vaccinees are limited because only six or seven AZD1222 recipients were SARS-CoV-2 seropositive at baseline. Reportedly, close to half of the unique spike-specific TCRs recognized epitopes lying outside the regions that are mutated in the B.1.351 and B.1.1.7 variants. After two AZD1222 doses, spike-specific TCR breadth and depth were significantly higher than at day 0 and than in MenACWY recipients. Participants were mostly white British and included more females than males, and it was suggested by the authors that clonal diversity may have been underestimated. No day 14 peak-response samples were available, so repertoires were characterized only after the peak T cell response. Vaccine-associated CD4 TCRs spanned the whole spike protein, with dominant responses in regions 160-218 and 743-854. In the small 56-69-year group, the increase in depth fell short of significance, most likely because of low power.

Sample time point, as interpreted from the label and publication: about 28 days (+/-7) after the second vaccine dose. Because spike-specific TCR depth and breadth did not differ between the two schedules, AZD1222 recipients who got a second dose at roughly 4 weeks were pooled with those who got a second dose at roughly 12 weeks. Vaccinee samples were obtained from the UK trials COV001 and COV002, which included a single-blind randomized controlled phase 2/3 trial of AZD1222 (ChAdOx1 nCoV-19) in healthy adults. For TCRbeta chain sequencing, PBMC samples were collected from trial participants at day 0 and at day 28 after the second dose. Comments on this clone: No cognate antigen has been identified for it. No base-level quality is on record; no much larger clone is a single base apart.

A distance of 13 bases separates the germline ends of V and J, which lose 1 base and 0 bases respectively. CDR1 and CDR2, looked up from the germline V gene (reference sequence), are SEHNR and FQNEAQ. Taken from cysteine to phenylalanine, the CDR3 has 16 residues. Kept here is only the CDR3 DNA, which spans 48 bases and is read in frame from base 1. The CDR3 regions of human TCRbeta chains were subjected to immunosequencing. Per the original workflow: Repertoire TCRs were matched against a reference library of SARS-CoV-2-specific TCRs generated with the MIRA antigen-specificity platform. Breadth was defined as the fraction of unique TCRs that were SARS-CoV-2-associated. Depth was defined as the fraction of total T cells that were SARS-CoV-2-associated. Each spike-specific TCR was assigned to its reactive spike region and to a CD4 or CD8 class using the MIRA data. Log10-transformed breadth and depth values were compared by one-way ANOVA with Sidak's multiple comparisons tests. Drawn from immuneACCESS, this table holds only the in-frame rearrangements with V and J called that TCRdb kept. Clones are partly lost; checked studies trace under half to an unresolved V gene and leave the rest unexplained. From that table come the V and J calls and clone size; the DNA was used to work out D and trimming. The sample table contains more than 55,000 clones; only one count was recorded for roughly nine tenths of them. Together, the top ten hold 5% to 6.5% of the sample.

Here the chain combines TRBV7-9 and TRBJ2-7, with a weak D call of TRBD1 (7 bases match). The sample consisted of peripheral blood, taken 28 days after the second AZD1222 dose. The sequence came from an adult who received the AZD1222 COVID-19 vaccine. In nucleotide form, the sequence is TGTGCCAGCAGCTTAGGACAGGGAGGAAACTCCTACGAGCAGTACTTC. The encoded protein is CASSLGQGGNSYEQYF.